A single sample gave rise to the 16 T cell receptor beta chains below, sequenced in a study of blood T cell repertoires in COVID-19. Generated by immunoSEQ multiplex PCR, the TCRdb table keeps only in-frame clones and is missing some. Of over 55,000 clones in the sample, around 90% are singletons; the top ten hold over 2%. The sample comprised peripheral blood. The receptors come from a man aged 55 to 69 with acute or convalescent COVID-19.

The chain carries TRBV7-8 and TRBJ2-7; 10 bases are shared with TRBD1. The CDR3 spans 14 residues. Germline CDR1 SGHVS, CDR2 FQNEAQ. V dropped 4 bases and J dropped 6; count of bases not matched to a gene: 6. This CDR3 reads CASSSDRGPSEQYF. DNA for the CDR3: TGTGCCAGCAGCTCCGACAGGGGGCCATCCGAGCAGTACTTC.

The chain's CDR3 is CASNTLGGSNPDTQYF. The CDR3 region has the DNA TGTGCCAGCAACACACTCGGGGGGTCGAATCCAGATACGCAGTATTTT. The rearrangement joins TRBV5-4 to TRBJ2-3; 7 bases align to TRBD2. Germline V gene lookup returns CDR1 SGHNT and CDR2 YYREEE (reference sequence). V was pared by 6 bases and J by 4 bases, with 14 bases of the junction left unmatched. The CDR3 covers 16 residues.

The chain joins TRBV11-3 to TRBJ2-2; no firm D call. This CDR3 region has 13 residues. CDR1 and CDR2 from the germline V gene are SGHNT and YENEEA. The V and J ends lost 2 bases and 3 bases respectively, with 4 bases between them. CDR3 in amino acids: CASSLTYTGELFF. In nucleotides, the CDR3 is TGTGCCAGCAGCTTAACATACACCGGGGAGCTGTTTTTT.

This clone was observed a handful of times. V and J are TRBV27 and TRBJ2-1; 7 bases match TRBD2. V shed 6 bases, J shed 1 base, and the junction held 9 bases outside the gene matches. Germline assignment: CDR1 MNHEY and CDR2 SMNVEV (reference sequence). The length of the CDR3 is 16 residues. DNA of the CDR3: TGTGCCAGCAGCCTATGGGGGGGAATTTCCTACAATGAGCAGTTCTTC. It codes for CASSLWGGISYNEQFF.

The V gene is TRBV29-1, the J gene TRBJ2-4, with 9 bases lining up with TRBD2. CDR3 length equals 14 residues. CDR1 and CDR2 from the germline V gene are SQVTM and ANQGSEA. The junction had 9 bases not matched to a gene; V was cut back by 6 bases and J by 6 bases. In nucleotides, the CDR3 is TGCAGCGTGCGGGGGGGTAGCGATAGAAACATTCAGTACTTC. It specifies CSVRGGSDRNIQYF.

This clone is a singleton in its sample. The chain has TRBV6-5 and TRBJ2-7, with 7 positions matching TRBD2. With V trimmed by 6 bases and J by 0 bases, 8 bases remained unmatched. CDR3 length: 15 amino acids. Germline V CDR1 and CDR2: MNHEY, SVGAGI. Written as DNA, the CDR3 is TGTGCCAGCAGATACGGAGCGGGGAGCTCCTACGAGCAGTACTTC. This translates into CASRYGAGSSYEQYF.

V and J are TRBV5-8 and TRBJ2-5, with 9 nucleotides matching TRBD1. The trim removed 2 bases at V and 4 bases at J, leaving 6 bases unmatched. The CDR3 extends over 15 amino acids. In germline, CDR1 is SGHTS, CDR2 YDEGEE. CDR3 in DNA: TGTGCCAGCAGCTTAGGGGGACAGGGTACAGAGACCCAGTACTTC. As protein: CASSLGGQGTETQYF.

The chain joins TRBV7-2 to TRBJ2-7; weak D call: TRBD1 (7 bases). The CDR3 is 15 residues long. Trimming left V 5 bases short and J 1 base short, with 15 bases between. The germline gives CDR1 SGHTA, CDR2 FQGNSA. The CDR3 DNA reads as TGTGCCAGCAGCAGGACAGGAGGGGTGTCCTACGAGCAGTACTTC. This codes for CASSRTGGVSYEQYF.

The chain is built from TRBV25-1 and TRBJ2-2; 9 positions agree with TRBD2. J gave up 0 bases and V 7 bases, and 3 bases lay outside the gene matches. Germline values: CDR1 MGHDK, CDR2 SYGVNS. The CDR3 contains 15 residues. DNA of the CDR3: TGTGCCAGCATAGCTAGCGGGACGAACACCGGGGAGCTGTTTTTT. This translates into CASIASGTNTGELFF. Looking up the rest from reference TRBV25-1 and TRBJ2-2 gives the full variable domain: EADIYQTPRYLVIGTGKKITLECSQTMGHDKMYWYQQDPGMELHLIHYSYGVNSTEKGDLSSESTVSRIRTEHFPLTLESARPSHTSQYLCASIASGTNTGELFFGEGSRLTVL.

The gene calls are TRBV4-2 and TRBJ2-3; TRBD2 aligns across 10 bases. Germline loops: CDR1 LGHNA, CDR2 YNFKEQ. The V gene end was trimmed by 4 bases and the J gene end by 2 bases; junction bases not matched to a gene: 9. This CDR3 is 17 amino acids long. The CDR3 region is CASSLSSLAGVTDTQYF. CDR3 bases: TGTGCCAGCAGCCTTAGCTCTCTAGCGGGAGTCACAGATACGCAGTATTTT.

The V gene is TRBV5-1, the J gene TRBJ2-1, with 7 positions matching TRBD2. Germline-derived CDR1 and CDR2 are SGHRS and YFSETQ. This CDR3 has 14 residues. Trimming removed 5 bases from V and 5 bases from J; junction bases left unmatched: 7. CDR3 sequence: CASRGGTVDNEQFF. The CDR3 DNA reads TGCGCCAGCAGGGGAGGGACTGTGGACAATGAGCAGTTCTTC.

This chain's CDR3 is CASSFDRGGEQYF. CDR3 in DNA: TGTGCCAGCAGTTTCGACAGGGGTGGTGAGCAGTACTTC. This chain connects TRBV6-2 or TRBV6-3 to TRBJ2-7; 8 nucleotides align to TRBD1. V was clipped by 4 bases and J by 7 bases; unmatched bases: 6. This CDR3 is built from 13 residues. The V gene's germline CDR1 is MNHEY and CDR2 SVGEGT.

This clone was detected once. This rearrangement joins TRBV5-6 to TRBJ2-3, with TRBD2 identical over 11 bases. Germline assignment: CDR1 SGHDT and CDR2 YYEEEE. This CDR3 is 18 amino acids long. Trimming cost V 2 bases and J 0 bases; bases outside gene matches: 8. For the CDR3, the DNA is TGTGCCAGCAGCTTAATTCTAGCGGGAGGCCCTAGCACAGATACGCAGTATTTT. As protein: CASSLILAGGPSTDTQYF.

This clone showed up just once. The gene calls are TRBV7-8 and TRBJ2-7; D might be TRBD1 (8 bases). The CDR3 loop spans 15 amino acids. The ends were cut back, 1 base at V and 3 bases at J, with 13 bases in the middle. Germline CDR1 is SGHVS and CDR2 is FQNEAQ. CDR3 DNA sequence: TGTGCCAGCAGCTTAGTTACAGGGGGGGTCTACGAGCAGTACTTC. Residues: CASSLVTGGVYEQYF.

The V gene is TRBV7-2, the J gene TRBJ1-1; 8 bases agree with TRBD1. This CDR3 region has 16 residues. The V gene end was trimmed by 1 base and the J gene end by 7 bases; junction bases not matched to a gene: 11. Germline loops: CDR1 SGHTA, CDR2 FQGNSA. The CDR3 spells CASSLVIGRGRDEAFF. The CDR3 DNA is TGTGCCAGCAGCTTAGTCATCGGCAGGGGGCGCGATGAAGCTTTCTTT.

The V and J genes are TRBV4-1 and TRBJ2-7; TRBD1 aligns across 7 bases. This CDR3 comprises 14 residues. V was clipped by 4 bases and J by 1 base; unmatched bases: 4. Looked up from germline, CDR1 is MGHRA and CDR2 is YSYEKL. The CDR3 DNA is TGCGCCAGCAGCCTTACAGGGGCATCCTACGAGCAGTACTTC. Amino acid sequence: CASSLTGASYEQYF.